This T cell receptor beta chain comes out of a study of T cells after somatic rescue of genetic block. Trimming removed 0 bases from V and 4 bases from J; junction bases left unmatched: 5. The CDR3 contains 15 residues. Germline assignment: CDR1 SGHNT and CDR2 YYREEE (reference sequence). Relative to its sample, this clone is medium-sized. Produced via immunoSEQ multiplex PCR; TCRdb's table is partial and in-frame only. The data contain 14,000 to 15,000 clones, 72% of them singletons. The chain combines TRBV5-4 with TRBJ1-2, with TRBD1 matching over 8 bases. Material for sequencing was peripheral blood mononuclear cells (PBMCs). The TCR was taken from a boy aged 5-17 years. The CDR3 DNA sequence: TGTGCCAGCAGCTTGGCATTGACAGGGGTCTATGGCTACACCTTC. This codes for CASSLALTGVYGYTF.